These 16 T cell receptor beta chains came from one sample sequenced in a study of blood T cell repertoires in COVID-19. Using immunoSEQ multiplex PCR, the repertoire was profiled, and TCRdb retains in-frame clones only, with some absent. The table has approximately 150,000 clones, roughly 87% seen once; the top ten hold around 5%. The sample taken for sequencing was peripheral blood. The receptors were sampled from a human donor in a cohort sampled during active COVID-19.

This chain connects TRBV15 to TRBJ2-2, with TRBD2 matching 10 bases. J gave up 7 bases and V 6 bases, and 11 bases lay outside the gene matches. Germline V gene sequence: CDR1 LNHNV, CDR2 YYDKDF (reference sequence). CDR3 size: 16 residues. CDR3 in amino acids: CATSLASGGRIGELFF. CDR3 in DNA: TGTGCCACCAGTCTAGCTAGCGGGGGTAGAATCGGGGAGCTGTTTTTT. Together with reference TRBV15 and TRBJ2-2, the CDR3 gives the full variable domain: DAMVIQNPRYQVTQFGKPVTLSCSQTLNHNVMYWYQQKSSQAPKLLFHYYDKDFNNEADTPDNFQSRRPNTSFCFLDIRSPGLGDTAMYLCATSLASGGRIGELFFGEGSRLTVL.

The rearrangement joins TRBV11-3 to TRBJ2-6, with D uncertain. The V end lost 0 bases, the J end lost 4 bases, and 4 bases lay between the germline ends. Germline CDR1 and CDR2: SGHNT and YENEEA. CDR3 length: 14 amino acids. This CDR3 reads CASSLDLGANVLTF. The CDR3 DNA reads as TGTGCCAGCAGCTTAGACCTAGGGGCCAACGTCCTGACTTTC.

This clone has only a few counts. The chain carries TRBV30 and TRBJ1-1; D is possibly TRBD1 (5 bases). The CDR3 covers 14 residues. The V end lost 2 bases, the J end lost 1 base, and 11 bases lay between the germline ends. Germline V gene lookup returns CDR1 GTSNPN and CDR2 SVGIG (reference sequence). The CDR3: CAWSLGQANTEAFF. CDR3 sequence (DNA): TGTGCCTGGAGTCTTGGACAAGCGAACACTGAAGCTTTCTTT. The variable domain in full, completed from reference TRBV30 and TRBJ1-1, reads SQTIHQWPATLVQPVGSPLSLECTVEGTSNPNLYWYRQAAGRGLQLLFYSVGIGQISSEVPQNLSASRPQDRQFILSSKKLLLSDSGFYLCAWSLGQANTEAFFGQGTRLTVV.

CDR3 protein: CASSPQGGYEQYF. CDR3 coding DNA: TGTGCCAGCAGCCCACAGGGGGGTTACGAGCAGTACTTC. The V and J genes are TRBV7-2 and TRBJ2-7; 8 bases align to TRBD1. The CDR3 sequence is 13 residues long. Germline V gives CDR1 SGHTA, CDR2 FQGNSA. J gave up 4 bases and V 5 bases, and 4 bases lay outside the gene matches.

CDR3 region: CASLPENQPQHF. The DNA of the CDR3 is TGTGCCAGCCTCCCGGAGAATCAGCCCCAGCATTTT. V and J are TRBV28 and TRBJ1-5, with D hard to call. Germline CDR1 and CDR2: MDHEN and SYDVKM. The CDR3 length is 12 residues. V dropped 8 bases and J dropped 4 bases, with 9 bases sitting between them.

The chain has TRBV7-9 and TRBJ2-7, with a tentative D call TRBD1 (6 bases). Germline V CDR1 and CDR2: SEHNR, FQNEAQ (reference sequence). V lost 5 bases and J lost 0, with 8 bases in between. This CDR3 has 13 residues. For the CDR3, the DNA is TGTGCCAGCAGCCGAGGGGGCTCCTACGAGCAGTACTTC. Translation: CASSRGGSYEQYF.

The CDR3 DNA sequence: TGTGCCAGCAGTGGAGGACTAGCGGATGCCTACGAGCAGTACTTC. It translates to CASSGGLADAYEQYF. The chain recombines TRBV2 with TRBJ2-7; 10 bases line up with TRBD2. The CDR3 is 15 residues long. The V and J ends lost 4 bases and 2 bases, in that order; junction bases with no gene match: 5. Germline CDR1 SNHLY, CDR2 FYNNEI.

This clone occurred a few times. The V gene is TRBV5-1, the J gene TRBJ1-1; D call uncertain. From germline, CDR1 is SGHRS and CDR2 YFSETQ. The CDR3 totals 13 residues. Trimming took off 4 bases at V and 2 bases at J, with 9 bases between the two ends. CDR3 sequence reads: CASSPGSNTEAFF. The CDR3 bases are TGCGCCAGCAGCCCCGGGTCAAACACTGAAGCTTTCTTT.

The rearrangement joins TRBV7-9 to TRBJ2-5, with 10 positions matching TRBD2. V lost 9 bases, J lost 14 bases, and 15 bases stayed unmatched. This CDR3 is 13 amino acids long. Germline assignment: CDR1 SEHNR and CDR2 FQNEAQ (reference sequence). The CDR3 sequence: CARSGRVPPSCYF. For the CDR3, the DNA is TGTGCCAGGAGCGGGAGGGTCCCCCCCTCATGTTACTTC.

The gene calls are TRBV4-1 and TRBJ2-5, with no clear D. V was cut by 1 base and J by 1 base, with 10 bases left in between. The CDR3 spans 15 residues. Germline assignment: CDR1 MGHRA and CDR2 YSYEKL. The CDR3 region has the DNA TGCGCCAGCAGCCAAGCGTCGGTCCCCCAAGAGACCCAGTACTTC. Translation gives CASSQASVPQETQYF.

This clone was detected a few times. The chain joins TRBV5-4 to TRBJ2-3; D is possibly TRBD1 (5 bases). Trimming took off 2 bases at V and 0 bases at J, with 10 bases between the two ends. The CDR3 runs 15 residues. Looked up from germline, CDR1 is SGHNT and CDR2 is YYREEE (reference sequence). CDR3 amino acids: CASSFDSWSTDTQYF. CDR3 bases: TGTGCCAGCAGCTTTGACAGTTGGAGCACAGATACGCAGTATTTT.

This clone was found once. The rearrangement links TRBV12-3 or TRBV12-4 to TRBJ2-7, with 8 bases identical to TRBD2. This CDR3 region has 13 residues. Trimming took 6 bases from V and 3 from J; bases not matched to a gene: 4. The CDR3 sequence: CASRGLGVYEQYF. The CDR3 region has the DNA TGTGCCAGCAGGGGACTAGGGGTCTACGAGCAGTACTTC.

V gene TRBV28 combines with J gene TRBJ1-2; 7 nucleotides match TRBD1. V lost 5 bases, J lost 8 bases, and 11 bases stayed unmatched. CDR3 length: 14 amino acids. The germline gives CDR1 MDHEN, CDR2 SYDVKM. CDR3 in DNA: TGTGCCAGCAGTGAGGCGGACAGGAGTGTAGGCTACACCTTC. Protein sequence: CASSEADRSVGYTF.

This clone has only one observation. This chain joins TRBV5-5 and TRBJ2-7; 12 positions match TRBD1. The CDR3 spans 15 residues. V lost 0 bases, J lost 7 bases, and 5 bases stayed unmatched. The germline V gene encodes CDR1 SGHKS and CDR2 YYEKEE (reference sequence). In DNA, the CDR3 is TGTGCCAGCAGCTTGGGGGGACAGGGGGCTTGGGAGCAGTACTTC. It codes for CASSLGGQGAWEQYF.

Ten or more counts support this clone. The chain has TRBV6-5 and TRBJ1-2; a possible D gene is TRBD1 (5 bases). This CDR3 comprises 13 residues. V was cut by 5 bases and J by 4 bases, with 11 bases left in between. CDR1 MNHEY and CDR2 SVGAGI come from the germline V gene. CDR3 sequence: CASSTTGFYGYTF. CDR3 DNA: TGTGCCAGCAGTACCACAGGATTCTATGGCTACACCTTC.

DNA for the CDR3: TGTGCCAGCAGCTTCCTAGCGGGAGGGTGGATTACGCAGTATTTT. Translation gives CASSFLAGGWITQYF. The rearrangement joins TRBV5-6 to TRBJ2-3; 12 bases match TRBD2. Germline values: CDR1 SGHDT, CDR2 YYEEEE. This CDR3 has 15 amino acids. The V segment lost 2 bases and the J segment 8 bases; nucleotides outside the gene matches: 6.